Here is one T cell receptor beta chain with its context. What it recognizes is unknown. The sample carries other DNA sequences with the same CDR3. CDR1 is SEHNR and CDR2 is FQNEAQ in the germline V gene (reference sequence). This CDR3 has 11 amino acids. Trimming took off 1 base at V and 7 bases at J, with 4 bases between the two ends. Profiling relied on immunoSEQ multiplex PCR, and the TCRdb table lists in-frame clones only, not all of them. The repertoire holds approximately 50,000 clones, 88% seen once, with over 5% in the top ten. This entry belongs to a study of PD-1 blockade in classical Hodgkin lymphoma. Regarding the study as a whole: Diminished baseline TCR diversity has been reported in newly diagnosed patients relative to healthy donors. Compared with baseline, CD4+ but not CD8+ TCR diversity had risen significantly by C4D1. The origin of the repertoire differences remains undefined, with disease activity or prior therapy as possible causes.

Relapse after autologous stem cell transplantation occurred in every patient, and brentuximab vedotin exposure varied. Best responses included complete response and partial response; otherwise, the best response was progressive disease. The V gene is TRBV7-9, the J gene TRBJ1-2, with D unresolved. This receptor was taken from a human donor with classical Hodgkin lymphoma. The sample was peripheral blood mononuclear cells (PBMCs), taken before the second cycle of nivolumab. The CDR3 here is CASSLVGGYTF. As DNA, the CDR3 is TGTGCCAGCAGCTTAGTCGGTGGCTACACCTTC.